This T cell receptor (beta chain) was captured by sequencing in a study of early T cells in non-severe SARS-CoV-2 infection. For the study at large: Unsorted whole blood bulk RNA was sequenced, with unpaired chains. Study outcomes and limitations: Sequences matched to VDJdb favored anti-spike CD8 responses, while private and CD4 specificities were missed.

On this clonotype itself: The antigen is undetermined.

The TCR library protocol was used to attach unique molecular identifiers. These identifiers were attached to individual cDNA molecules. TCRdb re-called the 5' RACE reads through MiXCR, storing one row per CDR3 protein. The table includes roughly 80,000 distinct CDR3 sequences, roughly a sixth detected once. Material for sequencing was whole blood. The receptor was derived from an adult who was a healthcare worker with PCR-confirmed SARS-CoV-2 infection or an uninfected control (not recorded which).

The CDR3 DNA follows: TGTGCCAGCACCGAGGTTGGAGGGACTAACCAAGAGACCCAGTACTTC. Its protein is CASTEVGGTNQETQYF. The chain links TRBV28 to TRBJ2-5; 7 bases align to TRBD2. Germline trimming cut 7 bases from V and 0 bases from J; bases unmatched to any gene: 11. The CDR3 is 16 amino acids. Germline CDR1 reads MDHEN; CDR2 reads SYDVKM. Based on the CDR3 plus reference TRBV28 and TRBJ2-5, the full variable domain is DVKVTQSSRYLVKRTGEKVFLECVQDMDHENMFWYRQDPGLGLRLIYFSYDVKMKEKGDIPEGYSVSREKKERFSLILESASTNQTSMYLCASTEVGGTNQETQYFGPGTRLLVL.